This record covers a single T cell receptor (beta chain). Only a few counts were recorded for this clone. The antigen it recognizes is unknown. Per-base qualities were not stored, and no clone one base away is much larger. This entry comes from a study of siplizumab effects on memory and regulatory T cells (dated by TCRdb to between 2018 and 2021). Study-level background: Across under 10 responder-stimulator pairs, mixed lymphocyte reactions were run in pairs, about 1 with siplizumab at 0.9 to 1 ug/mL and about 1 without drug. The study looked at the effect of siplizumab, an anti-CD2 antibody, on alloreactive T-cell subsets in allogeneic mixed lymphocyte reactions made from human PBMCs.

Receptor libraries were prepared by the immunoSEQ multiplex PCR assay. Roughly 10^5 TCR templates per sample were assayed on the deep sequencing platform. Genomic DNA extracted from sorted T cells was used for TCRbeta CDR3 sequencing. The paper's processing steps were these. The R programming language was used for clonal analysis of the TCRbeta CDR3 data. Alloreactive CD4+ and CD8+ clones were identified by comparing unstimulated samples to CFSE-low samples taken after the reaction. By matching sequences to the repertoires of sorted unstimulated Treg and non-Treg cells, each alloreactive CD4+ clone was assigned a regulatory or non-regulatory origin. In TCRdb, the immuneACCESS table is reduced to in-frame sequences with V and J assigned. These tables do not hold every clone; where another copy was compared, an unresolved V gene accounts for under half, and the others remain unexplained. That table supplies the V and J calls and clone size; D and trimming were determined from the DNA. The sample yields approximately 12,000 clones; 47% were counted once. The ten top clones hold roughly two fifths of the sample.

Cells from the mixed lymphocyte reactions were cocultured for about six days at 37 degrees C. Responder PBMCs were labelled with CFSE, stimulator PBMCs were labelled with Violet Dye, and the two were mixed at a 1:1 ratio. TCRbeta CDR3 sequencing was performed on sorted unstimulated T cells and on proliferating T cells recovered from mixed lymphocyte reactions. Fresh whole blood from approximately 9 HLA-typed healthy donors was used to isolate PBMCs. For TCR sequencing, responder T cells that had proliferated and were CFSE-low were FACS-sorted once the mixed lymphocyte reaction was over. From its cysteine to its phenylalanine, the CDR3 spans 17 amino acids. The CDR3 DNA has 51 bases and is translated from base 1. From V the trimming removes 0 bases and from J it removes 4 bases, while the gene matches leave 7 bases of the junction unaccounted for. From the germline V gene, CDR1 is LGHNA and CDR2 is YNFKEQ.

Summary of the overall study and its limitations: Whether proliferating Tregs from siplizumab cultures were suppressive was not functionally confirmed. In reactions with siplizumab, an average of roughly 69% of mappable alloreactive CD4+ clones were Treg-derived, compared with roughly 30% in control reactions. Because sequences below about 10^-5 frequency were poorly captured, only a minor fraction of alloreactive clones could be mapped to unstimulated subsets. Unstimulated naive T cells appeared more diverse than memory T cells, and naive cells seemed to contribute substantially to the alloresponse. Roughly 80-97% of proliferating CD4+ or CD8+ clones could not be assigned a naive or memory phenotype. Siplizumab significantly lowered the cumulative frequency of alloreactive sequences that could be traced to unstimulated CD4+ memory T cells.

This sequence uses TRBV4-2 and TRBJ2-1, with TRBD2 matching 9 junction bases. Sequenced sample: CFSE-low (dividing) CD8+ T cells sorted from an allogeneic mixed lymphocyte reaction. This TCR derives from a human donor in good health; the cells came from an allogeneic mixed lymphocyte reaction. Some clones in this sample may be carry-over from other donors' samples. The CDR3: CASSQDRWTSAYNEQFF. Read as DNA, the sequence is TGTGCCAGCAGCCAAGATCGTTGGACTAGCGCGTACAATGAGCAGTTCTTC.